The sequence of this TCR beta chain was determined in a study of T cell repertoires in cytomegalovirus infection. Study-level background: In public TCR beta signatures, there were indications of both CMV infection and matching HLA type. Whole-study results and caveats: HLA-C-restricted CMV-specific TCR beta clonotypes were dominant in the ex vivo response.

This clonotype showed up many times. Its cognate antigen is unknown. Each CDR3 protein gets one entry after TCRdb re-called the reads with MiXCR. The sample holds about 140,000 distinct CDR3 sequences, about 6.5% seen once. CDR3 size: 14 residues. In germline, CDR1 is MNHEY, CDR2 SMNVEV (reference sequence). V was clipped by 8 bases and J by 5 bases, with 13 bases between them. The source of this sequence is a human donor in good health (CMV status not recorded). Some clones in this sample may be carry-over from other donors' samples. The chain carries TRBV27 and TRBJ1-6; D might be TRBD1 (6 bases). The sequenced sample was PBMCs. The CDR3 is CASQDRANNSPLHF. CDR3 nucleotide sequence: TGTGCCAGCCAGGACAGAGCCAATAATTCACCCCTCCACTTT.